This T cell receptor beta chain was recorded in a study of blood T cell repertoires in COVID-19 (TCRdb year 2020). General notes on the study: Samples from collaborators originated in the United States, Italy and Spain and spanned both the acute and convalescent phases of COVID-19. The samples were drawn from the first 160 participants of the ongoing ImmuneRACE study and from about 1,200 subjects provided by 6 global collaborators. A freely available public database, intended as a resource for researchers studying the immune response to SARS-CoV-2, is where the repertoires were released. Where HLA class I and class II types were available, the types were taken from metadata supplied by the sample provider, not from assay-based typing. The material from the prospective study consisted of cDNA or gDNA derived from T cells, B-cell-depleted T cells, or PBMCs. Deeply sampled blood TCRbeta repertoires from subjects exposed to, actively infected with, or recovered from COVID-19 were included in the dataset. A de-identified subject ID, COVID-19 status, age in years and sex were almost always included in the sample metadata. Summary of the overall study and its limitations: How much clinical and demographic metadata was included differed by source and by participant, and the metadata was provided uncurated.

Of note for this clone: Its antigen remains undetermined. No base-level quality is on record; no much larger clone is a single base apart.

Collaborating institutions collected whole blood in K2EDTA tubes following their own protocols. For TCRbeta analysis, collaborators shipped samples as frozen whole blood, isolated PBMCs, or DNA extracted from either of those sample types. V trim: 2 bases; J trim: 0 bases; unmatched bases: 4. CDR1 and CDR2, per the germline V gene, are MGHRA and YSYEKL. The CDR3 numbers 16 residues from cysteine through phenylalanine. Only the CDR3 part of the read is kept: 48 bases, read in frame from the first base. The immunoSEQ Assay, a bias-controlled multiplex PCR, was used to amplify TCRbeta CDR3 regions from genomic DNA. Processing in the source paper ran as follows. Within the assay, amplification of reference gene primers was used to estimate how many nucleated cells each sample contained. Sequence reads were collapsed and filtered to measure the absolute abundance of every unique TCRbeta CDR3 rearrangement. Productive Simpson clonality was computed per sample as the square root of Simpson's diversity index over productive rearrangements. The immuneACCESS repertoire file appears here via TCRdb, limited to in-frame rearrangements. These files lack a portion of the clones; in checked studies, under half of the deficit traces to unresolved V genes, and the cause of the others is not known. V and J calls and clone size are those listed in that table; D and trimming were worked out from the DNA. The sample table records about 360,000 clones; about four fifths of these occur just once. The ten largest clones represent 2.5% to 3.5% of the sample.

Sample: peripheral blood. The source is a man aged 25-45 years with active or convalescent COVID-19. The chain is made from TRBV4-1 and TRBJ2-1, with 7 bases matching TRBD2. The CDR3 amino acid sequence is: CASSQLAASSYNEQFF. The bases read TGCGCCAGCAGCCAACTAGCGGCCAGCTCCTACAATGAGCAGTTCTTC.